Following are 13 T cell receptor beta chains from one sample sequenced in a study of blood T cells in healthy people across ages. The second PCR ran about 6 to 12 cycles with a sample-barcoded 5' primer and J-beta primers. One entry per CDR3 protein, called by TCRdb with MiXCR from the 5' RACE reads. Of around 1,000,000 distinct CDR3 sequences in the sample, roughly a quarter were seen once. This sample was also put to use in a study of T cells of mothers and their children.

Specimen: blood. The receptor set was obtained from a girl aged 2 to 10 in good health.

The CDR3: CSAVVPGQGGTQYF. CDR3 nucleotides: TGCAGTGCGGTCGTCCCGGGACAGGGAGGCACGCAGTATTTT. The chain links TRBV20-1 to TRBJ2-3; 9 nucleotides line up with TRBD1. Germline assignment: CDR1 DFQATT and CDR2 SNEGSKA (reference sequence). The CDR3 loop spans 14 amino acids. Unmatched junction bases numbered 13, after V lost 6 bases and J lost 9 bases.

This clonotype has a handful of counts. The gene calls are TRBV5-1 and TRBJ2-3; 9 nucleotides agree with TRBD2. This CDR3 has 18 residues. J was trimmed by 1 base and V by 4 bases; bases with no gene match: 13. Germline CDR1 reads SGHRS; CDR2 reads YFSETQ. The DNA for the CDR3 is TGCGCCAGCAGCCTCACCCCGGGACTAGCAGTCCGCACAGATACGCAGTATTTT. The encoded protein is CASSLTPGLAVRTDTQYF. Variable domain in full (rest from reference TRBV5-1 and TRBJ2-3): KAGVTQTPRYLIKTRGQQVTLSCSPISGHRSVSWYQQTPGQGLQFLFEYFSETQRNKGNFPGRFSGRQFSNSRSEMNVSTLELGDSALYLCASSLTPGLAVRTDTQYFGPGTRLTVL.

This clonotype occurred a few times. The chain links TRBV10-1 to TRBJ1-2; D remains ambiguous. This CDR3 region has 13 residues. The germline CDR1 and CDR2 sequences are WNHNN and SYGVQD (reference sequence). V lost 2 bases to trimming and J lost 1 base, with 5 bases between them. As DNA, the CDR3 is TGCGCCAGCAGTGAGCAAGTTAACTATGGCTACACCTTC. Translated, it gives CASSEQVNYGYTF.

This rearrangement joins TRBV4-1 to TRBJ1-5, with D uncertain. In germline, CDR1 is MGHRA, CDR2 YSYEKL. The V gene lost 0 bases and the J gene lost 2 bases, with 20 bases spanning the gap. The CDR3 spans 19 residues. The CDR3 nucleotides read TGCGCCAGCAGCCAAGATCCCGACGAGTACGTATTGCGCAATCAGCCCCAGCATTTT. This encodes CASSQDPDEYVLRNQPQHF.

V is TRBV7-9 and J is TRBJ1-2, with D possibly TRBD1 on 5 matching bases. The V end lost 7 bases, the J end lost 4 bases, and 16 bases lay between the germline ends. The CDR3 contains 14 residues. Germline V gene lookup returns CDR1 SEHNR and CDR2 FQNEAQ (reference sequence). CDR3 amino acids: CASTGTDALYGYTF. The CDR3 coding sequence is TGTGCCAGCACCGGGACGGATGCCCTCTATGGCTACACCTTC. Supplemented by reference TRBV7-9 and TRBJ1-2, the full variable domain reads DTGVSQNPRHKITKRGQNVTFRCDPISEHNRLYWYRQTLGQGPEFLTYFQNEAQLEKSRLLSDRFSAERPKGSFSTLEIQRTEQGDSAMYLCASTGTDALYGYTFGSGTRLTVV.

This clonotype occurred a few times. The rearrangement joins TRBV20-1 to TRBJ2-7; the match to TRBD2 covers 8 bases. Germline assignment: CDR1 DFQATT and CDR2 SNEGSKA (reference sequence). With V trimmed by 2 bases and J by 2 bases, 2 bases remained unmatched. This CDR3 has 13 residues. CDR3: CSARPGLAYEQYF. CDR3 nucleotides: TGCAGTGCTAGACCGGGACTAGCCTACGAGCAGTACTTC.

This clonotype turned up a few times. The chain employs TRBV20-1 and TRBJ2-5; 9 nucleotides agree with TRBD1. With 5 bases clipped from V and 5 bases from J, the junction kept 12 bases outside the gene matches. Germline V gene sequence: CDR1 DFQATT, CDR2 SNEGSKA (reference sequence). The CDR3 covers 15 residues. Here the CDR3 DNA reads TGCAGTGCTTACGCGGGACAGGGAGGGTTCGAGACCCAGTACTTC. Translation: CSAYAGQGGFETQYF.

V gene TRBV27 combines with J gene TRBJ2-5; 8 bases line up with TRBD2. Judging by the DNA end, TRBJ2-1 fits better; the J call may be wrong. Germline V gene data show CDR1 as MNHEY and CDR2 as SMNVEV (reference sequence). CDR3 length: 14 amino acids. The CDR3 reads CASSKGLASSEQFF. In DNA, the CDR3 is TGTGCCAGCAGTAAAGGACTAGCCTCTAGTGAGCAGTTCTTC.

The rearrangement links TRBV29-1 to TRBJ2-1; D not resolved. Per germline, CDR1 SQVTM and CDR2 ANQGSEA. CDR3 size: 13 residues. The germline V and J ends were trimmed by 3 bases and 3 bases, with 9 bases remaining between them. The CDR3 DNA follows: TGCAGCGTTGACGGCCGGAGCTACAATGAGCAGTTCTTC. As protein: CSVDGRSYNEQFF.

The sample holds a few counts of this clonotype. The CDR3 bases are TGCAGCATTTCTACCCCGGGACAAGTCTATGGCTACACCTTC. This sequence encodes CSISTPGQVYGYTF. The V and J genes are TRBV29-1 and TRBJ1-2, with D possibly being TRBD1 (6 bases). The CDR3 spans 14 residues. Trimming took 8 bases from V and 4 from J, leaving 20 bases between them. Germline lookup yields CDR1 SQVTM and CDR2 ANQGSEA.

The chain recombines TRBV27 with TRBJ2-7; perhaps TRBD1 as D (7 bases). The V and J ends lost 5 bases and 2 bases respectively, with 19 bases between them. The CDR3 contains 16 residues. In germline, CDR1 is MNHEY, CDR2 SMNVEV (reference sequence). In nucleotides, the CDR3 is TGTGCCAGCAGTCGACTTATGACAGGGAGGACCTACGAGCAGTACTTC. Translation: CASSRLMTGRTYEQYF.

The chain combines TRBV14 with TRBJ2-5; maybe TRBD1 (5 bases). V lost 0 bases and J lost 5, with 13 bases in between. Germline CDR1 and CDR2: SGHDN and FVKESK. The CDR3 runs to 15 residues. The CDR3 region has the DNA TGTGCCAGCAGCCAAGAAAGTGGAGACAGTGAGACCCAGTACTTC. Amino acid sequence: CASSQESGDSETQYF.

The chain is built from TRBV4-1 and TRBJ2-5; 14 bases map to TRBD2. CDR1 MGHRA and CDR2 YSYEKL come from the germline V gene. The J segment lost 5 bases and the V segment lost 2 bases, leaving 7 bases of the junction unmatched. The CDR3 sequence is 17 residues long. The DNA of the CDR3 is TGCGCCAGCAGCCAACTCCCGGGACTAGCGGGAGCGGAGACCCAGTACTTC. Its protein product is CASSQLPGLAGAETQYF.